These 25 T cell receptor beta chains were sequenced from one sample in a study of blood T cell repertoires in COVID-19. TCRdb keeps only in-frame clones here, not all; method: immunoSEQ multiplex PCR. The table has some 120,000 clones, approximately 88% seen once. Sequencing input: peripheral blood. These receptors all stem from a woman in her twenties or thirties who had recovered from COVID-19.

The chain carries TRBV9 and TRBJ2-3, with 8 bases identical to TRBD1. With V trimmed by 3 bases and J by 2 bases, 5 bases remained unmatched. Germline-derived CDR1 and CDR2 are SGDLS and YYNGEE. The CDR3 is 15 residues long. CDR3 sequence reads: CASSAPGQVTDTQYF. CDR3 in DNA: TGTGCCAGCAGCGCCCCGGGACAGGTCACAGATACGCAGTATTTT.

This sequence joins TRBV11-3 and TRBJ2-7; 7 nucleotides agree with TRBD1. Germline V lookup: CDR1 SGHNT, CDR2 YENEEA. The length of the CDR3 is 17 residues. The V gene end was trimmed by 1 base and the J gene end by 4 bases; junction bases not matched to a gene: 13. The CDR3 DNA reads TGTGCCAGCAGCTTAGGGGCTGAAAGACAGGGCGAGTACGAGCAGTACTTC. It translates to CASSLGAERQGEYEQYF.

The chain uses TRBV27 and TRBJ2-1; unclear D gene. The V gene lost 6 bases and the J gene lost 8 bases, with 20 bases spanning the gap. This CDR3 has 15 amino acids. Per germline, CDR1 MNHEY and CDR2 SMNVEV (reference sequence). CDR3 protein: CASSPYQSYSDEQFF. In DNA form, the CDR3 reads TGTGCCAGCAGCCCCTATCAATCCTATTCGGATGAGCAGTTCTTC.

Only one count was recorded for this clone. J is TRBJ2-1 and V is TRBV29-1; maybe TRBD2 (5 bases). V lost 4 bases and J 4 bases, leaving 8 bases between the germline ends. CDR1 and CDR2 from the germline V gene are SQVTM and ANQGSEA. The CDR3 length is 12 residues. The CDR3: CSVAPGYNEQFF. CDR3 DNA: TGCAGCGTTGCGCCGGGGTACAATGAGCAGTTCTTC.

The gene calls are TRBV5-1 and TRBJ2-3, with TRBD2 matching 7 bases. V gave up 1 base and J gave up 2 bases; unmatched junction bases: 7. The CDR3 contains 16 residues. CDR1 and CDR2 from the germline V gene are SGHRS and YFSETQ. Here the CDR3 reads CASSLLASGTTDTQYF. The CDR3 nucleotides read TGCGCCAGCAGCTTGCTTGCCAGCGGGACCACAGATACGCAGTATTTT.

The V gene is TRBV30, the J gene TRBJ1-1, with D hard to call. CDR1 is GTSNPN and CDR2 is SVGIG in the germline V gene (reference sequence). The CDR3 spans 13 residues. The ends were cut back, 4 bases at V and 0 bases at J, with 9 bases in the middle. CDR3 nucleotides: TGTGCCTGGATGGGCGGGATGAACACTGAAGCTTTCTTT. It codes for CAWMGGMNTEAFF.

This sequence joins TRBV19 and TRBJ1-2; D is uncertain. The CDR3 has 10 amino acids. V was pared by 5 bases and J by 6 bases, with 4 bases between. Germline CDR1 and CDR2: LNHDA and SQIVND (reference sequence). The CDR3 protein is CASSGDGYTF. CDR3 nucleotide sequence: TGTGCCAGTAGTGGAGATGGCTACACCTTC.

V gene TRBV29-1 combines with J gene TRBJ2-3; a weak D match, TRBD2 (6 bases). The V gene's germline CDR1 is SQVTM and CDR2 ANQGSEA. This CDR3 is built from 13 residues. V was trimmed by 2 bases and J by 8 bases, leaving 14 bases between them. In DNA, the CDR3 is TGCAGCGTTGAAATGAGCGGGTCCAGTACGCAGTATTTT. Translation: CSVEMSGSSTQYF.

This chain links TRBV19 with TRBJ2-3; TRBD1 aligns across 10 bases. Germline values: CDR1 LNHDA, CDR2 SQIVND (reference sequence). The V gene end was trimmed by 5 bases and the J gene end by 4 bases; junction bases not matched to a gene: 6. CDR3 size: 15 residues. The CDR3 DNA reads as TGTGCCAGTAGTTTGGGGGACAGGGGACCAGATACGCAGTATTTT. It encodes CASSLGDRGPDTQYF.

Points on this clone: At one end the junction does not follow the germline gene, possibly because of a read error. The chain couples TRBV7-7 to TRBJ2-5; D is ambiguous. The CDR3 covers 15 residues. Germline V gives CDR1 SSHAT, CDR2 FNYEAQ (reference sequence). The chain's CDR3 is CASSPLDLTQETQYF. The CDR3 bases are TGTGCTAGCAGCCCATTAGATCTTACCCAAGAGACCCAGTACTTC.

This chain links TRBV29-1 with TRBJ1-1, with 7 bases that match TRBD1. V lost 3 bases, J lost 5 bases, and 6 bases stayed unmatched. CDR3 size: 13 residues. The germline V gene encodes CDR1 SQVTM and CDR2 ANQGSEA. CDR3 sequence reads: CSVDSAGGTEAFF. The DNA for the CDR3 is TGCAGCGTTGATTCGGCAGGGGGGACTGAAGCTTTCTTT.

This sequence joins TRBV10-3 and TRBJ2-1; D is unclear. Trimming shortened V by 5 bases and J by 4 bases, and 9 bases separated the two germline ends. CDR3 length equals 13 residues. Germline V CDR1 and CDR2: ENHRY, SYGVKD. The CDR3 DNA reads TGTGCCATCAGTCTAAGCACGTACAATGAGCAGTTCTTC. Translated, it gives CAISLSTYNEQFF.

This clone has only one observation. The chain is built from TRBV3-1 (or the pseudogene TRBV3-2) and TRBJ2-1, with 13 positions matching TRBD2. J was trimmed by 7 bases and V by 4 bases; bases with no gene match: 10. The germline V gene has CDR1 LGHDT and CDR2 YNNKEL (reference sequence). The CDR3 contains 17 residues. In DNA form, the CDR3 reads TGTGCCAGCAGCCGAGGGACTAGCGGGACGCCCGTTAATGAGCAGTTCTTC. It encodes CASSRGTSGTPVNEQFF.

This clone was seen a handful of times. CDR3 region: CAISLAGGPMDTQYF. CDR3 nucleotide sequence: TGTGCCATCTCACTAGCGGGAGGGCCTATGGATACGCAGTATTTT. The V call is TRBV10-3, the J call TRBJ2-3; 13 nucleotides agree with TRBD2. Germline CDR1 is ENHRY and CDR2 is SYGVKD. This CDR3 is 15 amino acids long. V dropped 8 bases and J dropped 6; count of bases not matched to a gene: 8.

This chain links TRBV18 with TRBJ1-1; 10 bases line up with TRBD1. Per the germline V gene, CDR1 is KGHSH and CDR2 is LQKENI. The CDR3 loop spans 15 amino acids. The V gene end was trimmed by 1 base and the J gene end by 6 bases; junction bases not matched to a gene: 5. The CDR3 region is CASSPQGQGKAEAFF. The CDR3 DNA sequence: TGTGCCAGCTCACCACAGGGACAGGGGAAGGCTGAAGCTTTCTTT.

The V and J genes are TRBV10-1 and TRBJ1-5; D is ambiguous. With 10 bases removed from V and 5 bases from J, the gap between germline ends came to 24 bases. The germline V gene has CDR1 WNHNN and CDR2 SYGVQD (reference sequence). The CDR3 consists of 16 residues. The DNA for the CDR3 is TGCGCCATGAGGGTAAGGTGGAGCGCAACATATCAGCCCCAGCATTTT. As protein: CAMRVRWSATYQPQHF.

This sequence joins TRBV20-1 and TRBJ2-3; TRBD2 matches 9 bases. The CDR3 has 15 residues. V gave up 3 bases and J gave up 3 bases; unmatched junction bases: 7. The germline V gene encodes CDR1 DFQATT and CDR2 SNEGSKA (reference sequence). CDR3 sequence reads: CSASLAGIWTDTQYF. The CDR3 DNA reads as TGCAGTGCTAGTCTAGCGGGAATCTGGACAGATACGCAGTATTTT.

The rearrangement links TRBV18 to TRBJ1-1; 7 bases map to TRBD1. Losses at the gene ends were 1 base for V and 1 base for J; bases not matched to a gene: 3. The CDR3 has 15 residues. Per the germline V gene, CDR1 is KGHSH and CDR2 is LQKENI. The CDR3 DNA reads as TGTGCCAGCTCACCACTGGACAGGACGAACACTGAAGCTTTCTTT. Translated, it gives CASSPLDRTNTEAFF.

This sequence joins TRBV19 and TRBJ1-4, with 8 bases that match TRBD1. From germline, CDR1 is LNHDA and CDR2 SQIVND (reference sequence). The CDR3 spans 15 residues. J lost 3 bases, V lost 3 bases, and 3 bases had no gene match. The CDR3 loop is CASSMETGANEKLFF. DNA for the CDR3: TGTGCCAGTAGTATGGAGACAGGGGCTAATGAAAAACTGTTTTTT.

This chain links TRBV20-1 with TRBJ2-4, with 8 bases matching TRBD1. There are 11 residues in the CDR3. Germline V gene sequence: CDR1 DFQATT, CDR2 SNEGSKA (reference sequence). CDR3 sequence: CGQGTKNIQYF. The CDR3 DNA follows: TGCGGACAGGGTACCAAAAACATTCAGTACTTC.

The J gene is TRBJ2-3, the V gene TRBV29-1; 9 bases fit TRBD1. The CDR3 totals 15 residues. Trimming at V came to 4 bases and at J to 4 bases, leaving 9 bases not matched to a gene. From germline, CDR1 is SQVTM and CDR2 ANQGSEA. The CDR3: CSVVPGQGSADTQYF. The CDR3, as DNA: TGCAGCGTTGTACCGGGACAGGGATCCGCAGATACGCAGTATTTT.

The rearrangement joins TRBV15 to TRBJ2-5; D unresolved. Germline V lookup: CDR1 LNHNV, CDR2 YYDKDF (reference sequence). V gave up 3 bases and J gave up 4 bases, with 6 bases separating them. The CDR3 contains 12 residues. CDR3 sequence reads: CATSSSGETQYF. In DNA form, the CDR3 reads TGTGCCACCAGCAGTAGTGGAGAGACCCAGTACTTC. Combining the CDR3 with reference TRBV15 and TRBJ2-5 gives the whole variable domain DAMVIQNPRYQVTQFGKPVTLSCSQTLNHNVMYWYQQKSSQAPKLLFHYYDKDFNNEADTPDNFQSRRPNTSFCFLDIRSPGLGDTAMYLCATSSSGETQYFGPGTRLLVL.

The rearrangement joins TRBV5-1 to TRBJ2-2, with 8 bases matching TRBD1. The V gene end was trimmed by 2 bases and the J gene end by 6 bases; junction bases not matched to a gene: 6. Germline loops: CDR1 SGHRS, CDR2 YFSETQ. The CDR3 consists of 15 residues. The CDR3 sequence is CASSFRTGNSGELFF. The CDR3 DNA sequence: TGCGCCAGCAGCTTCCGGACAGGGAATTCCGGGGAGCTGTTTTTT. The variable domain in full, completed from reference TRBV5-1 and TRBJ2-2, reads KAGVTQTPRYLIKTRGQQVTLSCSPISGHRSVSWYQQTPGQGLQFLFEYFSETQRNKGNFPGRFSGRQFSNSRSEMNVSTLELGDSALYLCASSFRTGNSGELFFGEGSRLTVL.

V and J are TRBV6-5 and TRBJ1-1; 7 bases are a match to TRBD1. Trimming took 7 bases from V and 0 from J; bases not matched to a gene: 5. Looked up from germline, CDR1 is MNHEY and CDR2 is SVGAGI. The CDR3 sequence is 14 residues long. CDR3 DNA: TGTGCCAGCAACCTACAGGGGATGAACACTGAAGCTTTCTTT. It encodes CASNLQGMNTEAFF.

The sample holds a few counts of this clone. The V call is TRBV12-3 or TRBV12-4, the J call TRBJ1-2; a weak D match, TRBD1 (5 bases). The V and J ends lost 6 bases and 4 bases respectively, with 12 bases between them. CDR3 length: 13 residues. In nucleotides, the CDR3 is TGTGCCAGCAGCCTAACAGGTCTCTATGGCTACACCTTC. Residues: CASSLTGLYGYTF.